This is a list of T cell receptor beta chains from one sample in a study of blood T cells in healthy people across ages. From the 5' RACE reads, TCRdb called clonotypes with MiXCR, one entry per CDR3 protein. This table has 790,000 or so distinct CDR3 sequences, 35% to 50% appearing once. Sequencing used blood. The receptors were gathered from an elderly man in good health. CDR3s leave out the opening cysteine and the closing phenylalanine or tryptophan.

TRBV2 | ASNGGQGDYNEQF
TRBV2 | ASSHGLAGGPNNEQF
TRBV20-1 | SARDGVGREKLF
TRBV5-1 | ASSLDGAYEQY
TRBV6-1 | ASSGLAGAAGPYNEQF
TRBV7-2 | ASSLSSGRGPEF
TRBV6-1 | ASTYTGAGRNIQY
TRBV6-5 | ASRETSGRIEQY
TRBV29-1 | SATTGWGWQETQY
TRBV7-2 | AGSSDRSYGYT
TRBV28 | ASSKDRDYQETQY
TRBV6-2/TRBV6-3 | ASSPPLGGGETQY
TRBV20-1 | SASGLAGGPVEQY
TRBV29-1 | SCSFAGESYEQY
TRBV20-1 | SAHTEGVSNEKLF
TRBV7-3 | ASSVGGLSNEQF
TRBV2 | ASPGLAGEDTQY
TRBV25-1 | ASSGRRTDTQY
TRBV7-2 | ASSRGSSGIGDTQY
TRBV11-2 | ASSHPGTRSDTQY
TRBV12-3/TRBV12-4 | ASTILGQGARAQY
TRBV6-1 | ASSLYVGQRTDTQY
TRBV27 | ASSVSAKTSYEQY
TRBV5-1 | ASSRIVREGDTQY
TRBV15 | ATKPGPLLSYEQY
TRBV20-1 | SASTASGSQDTQY
TRBV4-3 | ASSQELLLAGKTGELF
TRBV5-1 | ASSLRLTGAINQPQH
TRBV7-6 | ASSLLGRRDEQY
TRBV10-3 | AIGQGGSYEQY
TRBV14 | ASSGRVYNEQF
TRBV2 | ASSEVPTGKLF
TRBV4-3 | ASSRGQGHSTDTQY
TRBV28 | ASSVLGSYEQY
TRBV9 | ASSVGTGTEAF
TRBV7-9 | TSSLVGGTSSTYEQY
TRBV3-1 | ASSRSGREQF
TRBV20-1 | SAPRPGTGFNYGYT
TRBV28 | ASSLPSGLTSRETQY
TRBV6-5 | ASFSRGAPRETQY
TRBV4-2 | ASSPTSGSGNEQY
TRBV14 | ASSQESWVDYNEQY
TRBV20-1 | SARETGGRAQH
TRBV7-9 | ASSYDRGEAF
TRBV11-2 | ASTTARGPTYEQY
TRBV24-1 | ATSDLRISYEQY
TRBV6-2/TRBV6-3 | ASSFFRSHFGNDNEQF
TRBV30 | AWSVREGVPAF
TRBV10-1 | ASSESIAVGELF
TRBV5-4 | ASSLSGPSSHEQF
TRBV20-1 | SARPLLIQGKGNQPQH
TRBV12-3/TRBV12-4 | ASSATGQGVPGELF
TRBV19 | ASSNRGHQPQH
TRBV9 | ASSVAGGIADTQY